Given below is one T cell receptor (beta chain) in context. No antigen is known for it. This table comes from immunoSEQ multiplex PCR, and its TCRdb copy is limited to in-frame clones, with some not included. Here the sample spans more than 75,000 clones, around nine tenths being singletons. The record originates from a study of T cell responses to AZD1222 COVID-19 vaccine. Study-wide results and caveats: All repertoire sampling was performed exclusively after the peak T cell response. Only six individuals given AZD1222 were seropositive at baseline. Spike-specific TCR breadth and depth were elevated following two AZD1222 doses. Donor demographics were predominantly white British with a female majority; clonal diversity may be underestimated.

This CDR3 region has 14 residues. CDR1 and CDR2 from the germline V gene are MGHRA and YSYEKL. Trimming shortened V by 0 bases and J by 7 bases, and 10 bases separated the two germline ends. The sequence derives from an adult who received the AZD1222 COVID-19 vaccine. The rearrangement joins TRBV4-1 to TRBJ2-1; D is uncertain. Specimen: peripheral blood, collected 28 days after the second AZD1222 dose. In DNA, the CDR3 is TGCGCCAGCAGCCAAGATTCCCTGCAAAATGAGCAGTTCTTC. It specifies CASSQDSLQNEQFF.